In its sample, the clone carrying this TCR beta chain was seen many times. No antigen is known for it. The sample belongs to a study of CD8 T cells in ankylosing spondylitis. Regarding the study as a whole: Seemingly characteristic of ankylosing spondylitis blood was a TCR beta motif consisting of fewer than 10 highly homologous variants.

The V and J ends lost 6 bases and 3 bases, in that order; junction bases with no gene match: 7. The CDR3 sequence is 13 residues long. CDR1 and CDR2 (germline): SQVTM, ANQGSEA. TCRdb reprocessed the 5' RACE reads with MiXCR, giving one entry per CDR3 protein. The table records about 840,000 distinct CDR3 sequences, 12% of them present only once. This TCR was recovered from a male donor with ankylosing spondylitis. The sequencing sample was made of blood, either unsorted or a sorted T cell fraction (not recorded which). The chain links TRBV29-1 to TRBJ2-7, with TRBD1 matching over 8 bases. CDR3 protein: CSVRRDRLYEQYF. As DNA, the CDR3 is TGCAGCGTCCGCCGGGACAGGCTCTACGAGCAGTACTTC.